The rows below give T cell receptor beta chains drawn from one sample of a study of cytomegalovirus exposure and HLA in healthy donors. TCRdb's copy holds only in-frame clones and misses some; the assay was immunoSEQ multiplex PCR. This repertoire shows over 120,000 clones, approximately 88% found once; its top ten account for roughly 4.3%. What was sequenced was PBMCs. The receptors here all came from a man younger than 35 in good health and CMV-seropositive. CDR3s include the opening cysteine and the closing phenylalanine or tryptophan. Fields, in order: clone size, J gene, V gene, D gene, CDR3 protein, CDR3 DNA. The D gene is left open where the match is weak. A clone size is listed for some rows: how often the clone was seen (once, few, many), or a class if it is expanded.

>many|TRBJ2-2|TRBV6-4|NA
CASSDSSDTGELFF
TGTGCCAGCAGTGACTCTAGCGACACCGGGGAGCTGTTTTTT
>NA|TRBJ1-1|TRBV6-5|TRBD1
CASSYGTGEEAFF
TGTGCCAGCAGTTACGGCACAGGGGAAGAAGCTTTCTTT
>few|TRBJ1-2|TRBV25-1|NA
CASSATGGYTF
TGTGCCAGCAGTGCGACCGGGGGCTACACCTTC
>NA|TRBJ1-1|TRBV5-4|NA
CASSPGLLTTEAFF
TGTGCCAGCAGCCCGGGACTCCTCACGACTGAAGCTTTCTTT
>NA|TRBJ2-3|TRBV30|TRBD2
CAWSVTRTSGITDTQYF
TGTGCCTGGAGTGTAACCCGGACTAGCGGGATCACAGATACGCAGTATTTT
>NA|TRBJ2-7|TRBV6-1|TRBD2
CASSDLGLVAYEQYF
TGTGCCAGCAGTGACCTGGGACTAGTGGCATACGAGCAGTACTTC
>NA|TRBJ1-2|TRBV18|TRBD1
CASSPDRGFPLNGYTF
TGTGCCAGCTCACCGGACAGGGGATTCCCGCTTAATGGCTACACCTTC
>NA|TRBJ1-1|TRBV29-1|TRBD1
CSVGDRGSGAFF
TGCAGCGTCGGAGACAGGGGGTCGGGAGCTTTCTTT
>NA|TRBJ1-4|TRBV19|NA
CASSGSATSTNEKLFF
TGTGCCAGTAGCGGAAGCGCTACCTCCACTAATGAAAAACTGTTTTTT
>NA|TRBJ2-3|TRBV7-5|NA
CVRRRGTSPDTQYF
TGTGTCAGAAGGAGGGGGACTAGCCCAGATACGCAGTATTTT
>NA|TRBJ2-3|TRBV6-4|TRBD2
CASSDSERGGADTQYF
TGTGCCAGCAGTGACTCAGAACGGGGGGGGGCAGATACGCAGTATTTT
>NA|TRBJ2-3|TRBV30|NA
CAWSGGGGTDTQYF
TGTGCCTGGAGTGGGGGGGGCGGCACAGATACGCAGTATTTT
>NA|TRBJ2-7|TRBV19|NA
CASSTIGQNYEQYF
TGTGCCAGTAGTACCATCGGACAGAACTACGAGCAGTACTTC
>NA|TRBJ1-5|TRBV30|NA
CAWSVRLQRAGSNQPQHF
TGTGCCTGGAGTGTAAGGTTACAAAGGGCGGGTAGCAATCAGCCCCAGCATTTT
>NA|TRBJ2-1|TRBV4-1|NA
CASSHPGTTLRNNEQFF
TGCGCCAGCAGCCATCCCGGGACAACCCTCCGGAACAATGAGCAGTTCTTC
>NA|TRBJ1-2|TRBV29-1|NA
CSGWVEDPRGYGYTF
TGCAGCGGGTGGGTGGAGGACCCCCGAGGCTATGGCTACACCTTC
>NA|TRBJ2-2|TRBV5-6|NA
CASSSGSTGELFF
TGTGCCAGCAGCTCAGGGTCAACCGGGGAGCTGTTTTTT
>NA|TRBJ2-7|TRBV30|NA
CAWSQGPPHEQYF
TGTGCCTGGTCGCAGGGGCCCCCCCACGAGCAGTACTTC
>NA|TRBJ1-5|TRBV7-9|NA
CASSLEGERNQPQHF
TGTGCCAGCAGCTTAGAGGGGGAACGCAATCAGCCCCAGCATTTT
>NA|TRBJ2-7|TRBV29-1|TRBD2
CSVGTSGTYEQYF
TGCAGCGTTGGGACTAGCGGAACCTACGAGCAGTACTTC
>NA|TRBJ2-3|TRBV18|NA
CASSPYTDTQYF
TGTGCCAGCTCTCCTTACACAGATACGCAGTATTTT
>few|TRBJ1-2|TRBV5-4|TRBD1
CASSFGQGNGYTF
TGTGCCAGCAGCTTCGGACAGGGGAATGGCTACACCTTC
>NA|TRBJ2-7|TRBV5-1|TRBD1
CASSAGTGAHEQYF
TGCGCCAGCAGCGCCGGGACAGGGGCACACGAGCAGTACTTC
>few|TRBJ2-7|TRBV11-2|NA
CASSLDSSYEQYF
TGTGCCAGCAGCTTGGACAGCTCCTACGAGCAGTACTTC
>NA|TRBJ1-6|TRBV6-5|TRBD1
CASRRQGLDNSPLHF
TGTGCCAGCAGGCGACAGGGGCTGGATAATTCACCCCTCCACTTT
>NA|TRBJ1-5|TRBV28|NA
CASRPKQPYSNQPQHF
TGTGCCAGCAGACCCAAACAGCCTTATAGCAATCAGCCCCAGCATTTT
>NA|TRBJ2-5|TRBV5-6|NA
CASSSIRVETQYF
TGTGCCAGCAGCTCCATCAGGGTGGAGACCCAGTACTTC
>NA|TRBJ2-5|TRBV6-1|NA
CASKRTGMETQYF
TGTGCCAGCAAAAGAACAGGGATGGAGACCCAGTACTTC
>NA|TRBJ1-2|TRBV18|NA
CASSPSGESGYTF
TGTGCCAGCTCACCGAGTGGAGAATCAGGCTACACCTTC
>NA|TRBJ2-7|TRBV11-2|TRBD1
CASSRYRGDEQYF
TGTGCCAGCAGTAGATACAGGGGCGACGAGCAGTACTTC
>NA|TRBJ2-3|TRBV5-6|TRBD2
CASSLAFSGRTDTQYF
TGTGCCAGCAGCTTGGCCTTTAGCGGGAGAACAGATACGCAGTATTTT
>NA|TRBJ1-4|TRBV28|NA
CASSLSPGTNEKLFF
TGTGCCAGCAGTTTAAGCCCAGGGACTAATGAAAAACTGTTTTTT
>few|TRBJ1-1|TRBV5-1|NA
CASSLGGIRNTEAFF
TGCGCCAGCAGCTTGGGAGGTATCCGGAACACTGAAGCTTTCTTT
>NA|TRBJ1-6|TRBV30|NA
CAWSVGASRSPLHF
TGTGCCTGGAGTGTAGGGGCGAGTAGATCACCCCTCCACTTT
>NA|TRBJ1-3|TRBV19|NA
CASSSRVAGNTIYF
TGTGCCAGTAGTAGCCGGGTGGCTGGAAACACCATATATTTT
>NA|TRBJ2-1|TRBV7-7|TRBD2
CASSPRLAGGQNEQFF
TGTGCTAGCAGCCCCAGACTAGCGGGGGGGCAGAATGAGCAGTTCTTC
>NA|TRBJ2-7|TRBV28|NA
CASSLGLGRELSEQYF
TGTGCCAGCAGTTTAGGTCTGGGGCGCGAGTTGAGTGAGCAGTACTTC
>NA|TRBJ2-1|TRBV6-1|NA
CASSEAEANEQFF
TGTGCCAGCAGTGAAGCGGAGGCCAATGAGCAGTTCTTC
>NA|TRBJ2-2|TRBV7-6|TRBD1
CASSLGTGDIGELFF
TGTGCCAGCAGCTTGGGGACAGGGGATATCGGGGAGCTGTTTTTT
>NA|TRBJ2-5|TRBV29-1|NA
CSLVAPGETQYF
TGCAGCCTGGTGGCTCCAGGGGAGACCCAGTACTTC
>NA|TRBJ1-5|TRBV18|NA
CASSPGVNQPQHF
TGTGCCAGCTCACCAGGAGTAAACCAGCCCCAGCATTTT
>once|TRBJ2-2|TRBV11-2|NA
CASSLIAVRTGELFF
TGTGCCAGCAGCTTAATAGCCGTGAGGACCGGGGAGCTGTTTTTT
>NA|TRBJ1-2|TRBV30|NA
CAWSGVAGYTF
TGTGCCTGGAGTGGTGTAGCCGGCTACACCTTC
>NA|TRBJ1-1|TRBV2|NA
CASSGRGNTEAFF
TGTGCCAGCAGTGGGAGAGGAAACACTGAAGCTTTCTTT
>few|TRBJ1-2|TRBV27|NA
CASRDREYRGYTF
TGTGCCAGCAGGGACAGAGAGTACCGTGGCTACACCTTC
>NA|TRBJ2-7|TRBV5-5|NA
CASSLDVGGTYEQYF
TGTGCCAGCAGCTTGGACGTCGGCGGAACCTACGAGCAGTACTTC
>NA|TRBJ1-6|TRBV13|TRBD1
CASSPGQGNSPLHF
TGTGCCAGCAGCCCGGGACAGGGGAATTCACCCCTCCACTTT
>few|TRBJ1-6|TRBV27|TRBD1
CASRRDRGNSPLHF
TGTGCCAGCAGGAGGGACAGGGGCAATTCACCCCTCCACTTT
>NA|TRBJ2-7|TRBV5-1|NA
CASSLAPSLTRIGSYEQYF
TGCGCCAGCAGCTTGGCCCCCTCGTTGACACGAATCGGATCCTACGAGCAGTACTTC
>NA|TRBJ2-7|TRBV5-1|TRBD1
CASSRDRDRVYEQYF
TGCGCCAGCAGCAGAGACCGGGACAGGGTTTACGAGCAGTACTTC
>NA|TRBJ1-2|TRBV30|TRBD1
CAWSFRGTGIGYTF
TGTGCCTGGAGCTTTAGGGGGACAGGGATCGGCTACACCTTC
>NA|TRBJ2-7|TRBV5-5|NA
CASSVGSTNYEQYF
TGTGCCAGCAGCGTCGGGAGTACAAACTACGAGCAGTACTTC
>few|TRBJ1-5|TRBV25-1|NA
CASSGQENQPQHF
TGTGCCAGCAGTGGACAGGAGAATCAGCCCCAGCATTTT
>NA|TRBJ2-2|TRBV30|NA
CAWSVGGGELFF
TGTGCCTGGAGTGTAGGGGGCGGGGAGCTGTTTTTT
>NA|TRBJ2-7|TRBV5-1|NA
CASSLGGGSSYEQYF
TGCGCCAGCAGCTTGGGTGGCGGGTCTTCGTACGAGCAGTACTTC
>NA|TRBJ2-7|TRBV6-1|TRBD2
CASRATSSYEQYF
TGTGCCAGCAGAGCGACTAGCAGCTACGAGCAGTACTTC
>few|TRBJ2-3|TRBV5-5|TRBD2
CASSLGLADSDTQYF
TGTGCCAGCAGCCTGGGACTAGCGGATTCAGATACGCAGTATTTT
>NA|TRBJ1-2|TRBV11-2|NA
CASSLDPYRSGYTF
TGTGCCAGCAGCTTAGATCCGTACAGATCCGGCTACACCTTC
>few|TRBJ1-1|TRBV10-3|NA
CAIREGEWAEAFF
TGTGCCATCAGGGAGGGGGAGTGGGCTGAAGCTTTCTTT